These 11 T cell receptor beta chains came from one sample sequenced in a study of neoadjuvant nivolumab and ipilimumab in lung cancer. Sequenced by immunoSEQ multiplex PCR; TCRdb stores in-frame clones only, minus some. Among roughly 4,700 clones, about 80% were seen once, and the ten largest hold about 3.1%. Sequenced material: normal lung tissue adjacent to the tumor, taken after neoadjuvant nivolumab, alone or with ipilimumab, at or shortly before surgery. Every receptor here comes from an adult with non-small cell lung cancer. Some clones in this sample may be carry-over from other donors' samples.

The chain combines TRBV7-9 with TRBJ2-5; D is unresolved. Looked up from germline, CDR1 is SEHNR and CDR2 is FQNEAQ (reference sequence). V lost 2 bases to trimming and J lost 5 bases, with 15 bases between them. This CDR3 has 15 residues. CDR3 DNA: TGTGCCAGCAGCTTAAGGCAGTTCCTAGGCGAGACCCAGTACTTC. The encoded protein is CASSLRQFLGETQYF.

The J gene is TRBJ2-7, the V gene TRBV4-1; 9 positions match TRBD1. Germline V CDR1 and CDR2: MGHRA, YSYEKL. Trimming removed 1 base from V and 6 bases from J; junction bases left unmatched: 7. The CDR3 covers 15 residues. Here the CDR3 reads CASSQAGQGVTEQYF. CDR3 sequence (DNA): TGCGCCAGCAGCCAAGCGGGACAGGGAGTGACCGAGCAGTACTTC.

Written as DNA, the CDR3 is TGTGCCAGCAGTGTAGGAGGCGCCGGGGAGCTGTTTTTT. Translated, it gives CASSVGGAGELFF. The chain is built from TRBV6-1 and TRBJ2-2, with D maybe TRBD2 (5 bases). The germline CDR1 and CDR2 sequences are MNHNS and SASEGT. The CDR3 is 13 amino acids. V lost 4 bases, J lost 6 bases, and 9 bases lay in between.

The rearrangement joins TRBV2 to TRBJ2-7, with 7 positions matching TRBD2. The junction had 6 bases not matched to a gene; V was cut back by 5 bases and J by 2 bases. CDR3 size: 14 residues. Per the germline V gene, CDR1 is SNHLY and CDR2 is FYNNEI. Here the CDR3 reads CASSLISGPYEQYF. The DNA of the CDR3 is TGTGCCAGCAGTCTAATTAGCGGGCCCTACGAGCAGTACTTC.

The V call is TRBV4-1, the J call TRBJ1-1, with TRBD1 identical over 8 bases. The CDR3 runs 18 residues. After removal of 1 base from V and 1 base from J, the junction contained 11 bases not matched to a gene. The germline CDR1 and CDR2 sequences are MGHRA and YSYEKL. This CDR3 reads CASSQVVGRGPKNTEAFF. The CDR3 bases are TGCGCCAGCAGCCAAGTGGTAGGCAGGGGGCCTAAGAACACTGAAGCTTTCTTT.

The chain joins TRBV5-1 to TRBJ2-7; no reliable D call. Trimming removed 1 base from V and 3 bases from J, with 11 bases in between. This CDR3 region has 14 residues. CDR1 and CDR2 from the germline V gene are SGHRS and YFSETQ. The CDR3 DNA is TGCGCCAGCAGCTTGCCCTCGAATTACTACGAGCAGTACTTC. This translates into CASSLPSNYYEQYF.

This clone was counted once. The V gene is TRBV6-1, the J gene TRBJ2-7; TRBD2 matches at 9 bases. V dropped 7 bases and J dropped 6; count of bases not matched to a gene: 10. This CDR3 has 14 residues. The germline V gene has CDR1 MNHNS and CDR2 SASEGT. CDR3 sequence: CASMRGREGPEQYF. CDR3 nucleotide sequence: TGTGCCAGCATGAGGGGGCGGGAGGGCCCCGAGCAGTACTTC.

The rearrangement joins TRBV30 to TRBJ2-1, with 11 positions matching TRBD2. CDR1 and CDR2 (germline): GTSNPN, SVGIG (reference sequence). With 2 bases clipped from V and 7 bases from J, the junction kept 13 bases outside the gene matches. The CDR3 has 17 residues. The CDR3 here is CAWSPLLSGRDLNEQFF. DNA of the CDR3: TGTGCCTGGAGTCCCCTCCTTAGCGGGAGGGATTTGAATGAGCAGTTCTTC.

V usage is TRBV9 and J usage is TRBJ2-2; 10 nucleotides match TRBD2. This CDR3 comprises 18 residues. CDR1 and CDR2 from the germline V gene are SGDLS and YYNGEE. V lost 1 base, J lost 1 base, and 7 bases stayed unmatched. The CDR3 DNA follows: TGTGCCAGCAGCGTATATAGCGGGGGGTCCTTGAACACCGGGGAGCTGTTTTTT. As protein: CASSVYSGGSLNTGELFF.

The chain carries TRBV7-2 and TRBJ1-2; D is uncertain. CDR3 size: 14 residues. Germline V gene lookup returns CDR1 SGHTA and CDR2 FQGNSA. With 2 bases removed from V and 4 bases from J, the gap between germline ends came to 11 bases. CDR3 region: CASSLFDSVYGYTF. The CDR3 bases are TGTGCCAGCAGCTTATTTGACTCAGTCTATGGCTACACCTTC.

The chain has TRBV6-1 and TRBJ2-3, with 14 bases that match TRBD2. V lost 4 bases to trimming and J lost 4 bases; unmatched junction nucleotides: 1. The CDR3 has 15 residues. Germline V gene sequence: CDR1 MNHNS, CDR2 SASEGT. The CDR3 DNA is TGTGCCAGCAGTGGACTAGCGGGAGGGCCAGATACGCAGTATTTT. This gives the protein CASSGLAGGPDTQYF.